These 14 T cell receptor beta chains were all obtained from the same sample, sequenced in a study of blood T cell repertoires in COVID-19. The table came from immunoSEQ multiplex PCR; TCRdb's copy has only in-frame clones and leaves some out. The table records some 250,000 clones, over 70% of them present only once. The sample taken for sequencing was peripheral blood. The receptors come from a man in his forties with acute or convalescent COVID-19.

The rearrangement joins TRBV11-2 to TRBJ2-7; a possible D gene is TRBD1 (6 bases). V was cut by 5 bases and J by 1 base, with 12 bases left in between. Germline V gives CDR1 SGHAT, CDR2 FQNNGV. There are 14 residues in the CDR3. The CDR3 sequence is CASSPGHSSYEQYF. The CDR3 DNA reads TGTGCCAGCAGCCCGGGACATTCATCCTACGAGCAGTACTTC.

V is TRBV21-1 and J is TRBJ2-1; the table's D gene call, TRBD2, was not cross checked with the DNA. TRBV21-1 is classified as a pseudogene. The CDR3 extends over 15 amino acids. The CDR3 bases are TGTGCCAGCAGCAAAGGCCGGGACTATTACAATGAGCAGTTCTTC. Protein sequence: CASSKGRDYYNEQFF.

V usage is TRBV30 and J usage is TRBJ2-7; 12 bases match TRBD2. Germline V gene sequence: CDR1 GTSNPN, CDR2 SVGIG (reference sequence). The CDR3 is 16 amino acids. J gave up 3 bases and V 3 bases, and 9 bases lay outside the gene matches. For the CDR3, the DNA is TGTGCCTGGAGACCGACCCTGACTAGCGGGAGCTACGAGCAGTACTTC. This encodes CAWRPTLTSGSYEQYF.

V is TRBV14 and J is TRBJ2-1; 15 bases align to TRBD2. Per the germline V gene, CDR1 is SGHDN and CDR2 is FVKESK. Trimming cost V 4 bases and J 9 bases; bases outside gene matches: 13. The CDR3 spans 18 residues. CDR3 residues: CASSRPWTSGGGVGEQFF. In DNA, the CDR3 is TGTGCCAGCAGCCGACCCTGGACTAGCGGGGGGGGAGTAGGTGAGCAGTTCTTC.

The sample holds one count of this clone. J is TRBJ1-2 and V is TRBV18; TRBD1 matches 11 bases. The CDR3 contains 15 residues. CDR1 is KGHSH and CDR2 is LQKENI in the germline V gene. J gave up 7 bases and V 2 bases, and 6 bases lay outside the gene matches. The CDR3 coding sequence is TGTGCCAGCTCACCAGGACAGGGGGCAATGAGTGGCTACACCTTC. It encodes CASSPGQGAMSGYTF.

The V call is TRBV6-5, the J call TRBJ2-1; D might be TRBD2 (5 bases). The V gene's germline CDR1 is MNHEY and CDR2 SVGAGI. V lost 6 bases and J lost 5, with 11 bases in between. The CDR3 length is 13 residues. The CDR3 DNA is TGTGCCAGCAGCAGCCGGGATAACAATGAGCAGTTCTTC. Translation gives CASSSRDNNEQFF.

This rearrangement joins TRBV7-2 to TRBJ2-7, with a weak D call TRBD1 (5 bases). V gave up 1 base and J gave up 3 bases, with 13 bases separating them. Germline values: CDR1 SGHTA, CDR2 FQGNSA. The CDR3 is 15 amino acids. CDR3: CASSLGAGSHYEQYF. The DNA for the CDR3 is TGTGCCAGCAGCTTAGGGGCAGGGTCTCACTACGAGCAGTACTTC.

The CDR3 sequence: CASSGLQGTGEKLFF. The CDR3 coding sequence is TGTGCCAGCAGTGGACTACAGGGGACCGGCGAAAAACTGTTTTTT. This chain uses TRBV25-1 with TRBJ1-4; 7 bases align to TRBD1. With 4 bases clipped from V and 8 bases from J, the junction kept 10 bases outside the gene matches. Germline CDR1 and CDR2: MGHDK and SYGVNS. The CDR3 is 15 residues long.

The gene calls are TRBV5-5 and TRBJ1-2; 7 bases map to TRBD1. Trimming cost V 4 bases and J 4 bases; bases outside gene matches: 10. CDR1 is SGHKS, CDR2 YYEKEE, per germline (reference sequence). The length of the CDR3 is 15 residues. The CDR3, as DNA: TGTGCCAGCAGCGTACAGGGGTGGGCTGTCTATGGCTACACCTTC. Translating gives CASSVQGWAVYGYTF.

The genes are TRBV5-6 and TRBJ2-7, with TRBD1 as a possible D gene (5 bases). The germline gives CDR1 SGHDT, CDR2 YYEEEE. CDR3 length equals 14 residues. V was clipped by 3 bases and J by 2 bases, with 12 bases between them. CDR3 region: CASSSQGPAYEQYF. The CDR3 DNA follows: TGTGCCAGCAGCTCCCAGGGTCCCGCCTACGAGCAGTACTTC. The variable domain in full, completed from reference TRBV5-6 and TRBJ2-7, reads DAGVTQSPTHLIKTRGQQVTLRCSPKSGHDTVSWYQQALGQGPQFIFQYYEEEERQRGNFPDRFSGHQFPNYSSELNVNALLLGDSALYLCASSSQGPAYEQYFGPGTRLTVT.

V and J are TRBV5-6 and TRBJ2-2; tentatively, D is TRBD1 (6 bases). The CDR3 spans 16 residues. V was clipped by 3 bases and J by 1 base, with 13 bases between them. CDR1 and CDR2 from the germline V gene are SGHDT and YYEEEE. The CDR3 region is CASSWMDSRNTGELFF. The CDR3 coding sequence is TGTGCCAGCAGCTGGATGGACAGCCGGAACACCGGGGAGCTGTTTTTT.

The chain combines TRBV3-1 (or the pseudogene TRBV3-2) with TRBJ1-4; tentative D call: TRBD1 (5 bases). The CDR3 covers 15 residues. The germline V gene has CDR1 LGHDT and CDR2 YNNKEL (reference sequence). Trimming took off 2 bases at V and 8 bases at J, with 15 bases between the two ends. CDR3: CASSQPGQGLEKLFF. The DNA for the CDR3 is TGTGCCAGCAGCCAACCGGGGCAGGGACTCGAAAAACTGTTTTTT.

The V call is TRBV5-6, the J call TRBJ1-1, with D tentatively TRBD1 (5 bases). The length of the CDR3 is 15 residues. V gave up 2 bases and J gave up 1 base, with 12 bases separating them. Germline V CDR1 and CDR2: SGHDT, YYEEEE. CDR3 residues: CASSFGLTENTEAFF. Here the CDR3 DNA reads TGTGCCAGCAGCTTCGGCCTGACAGAGAACACTGAAGCTTTCTTT.

A few counts support this clone. The CDR3 region is CASSVGTGGAATF. DNA of the CDR3: TGTGCCAGCAGCGTAGGGACAGGGGGCGCAGCCACCTTC. The genes are TRBV9 and TRBJ1-2, with 11 bases aligning to TRBD1. The CDR3 length is 13 residues. V was clipped by 0 bases and J by 13 bases; unmatched bases: 5. Germline CDR1 is SGDLS and CDR2 is YYNGEE. The whole variable domain, filled in from reference TRBV9 and TRBJ1-2, reads DSGVTQTPKHLITATGQRVTLRCSPRSGDLSVYWYQQSLDQGLQFLIQYYNGEERAKGNILERFSAQQFPDLHSELNLSSLELGDSALYFCASSVGTGGAATFGSGTRLTVV.